These 28 T cell receptor beta chains were sequenced from one sample in a study of PD-1 blockade in mismatch repair-deficient tumors. Their antigens remain unidentified. Stated time point: roughly ten-day in vitro stimulation with candidate mutation-associated neoantigen peptide 1. Sequencing was performed with immunoSEQ multiplex PCR; in TCRdb, only in-frame clones are kept and a portion is missing. The data contain approximately 8,300 clones, roughly 90% of them seen just once; the ten biggest clones take up roughly 15%. The sequenced sample was cells cultured in vitro, obtained from a patient treated with pembrolizumab. All receptors come from an adult with mismatch repair-deficient cancer.

V and J are TRBV5-4 and TRBJ1-2, with a possible D match to TRBD1 (5 bases). This CDR3 has 14 amino acids. Germline V gives CDR1 SGHNT, CDR2 YYREEE (reference sequence). Trimming took off 5 bases at V and 1 base at J, with 12 bases between the two ends. CDR3 sequence: CASRRLDSNYGYTF. CDR3 DNA sequence: TGTGCCAGCAGACGACTCGACAGTAACTATGGCTACACCTTC.

The V call is TRBV14, the J call TRBJ2-1; D is uncertain. The CDR3 length is 13 residues. The ends were cut back, 0 bases at V and 9 bases at J, with 9 bases in the middle. Germline V gives CDR1 SGHDN, CDR2 FVKESK. CDR3 sequence reads: CASSQDEAGEQFF. CDR3 nucleotide sequence: TGTGCCAGCAGCCAAGACGAGGCCGGTGAGCAGTTCTTC.

The rearrangement uses TRBV7-9 and TRBJ2-2; D is unresolved. Trimming pared 3 bases from V and 1 base from J, leaving 9 bases between. CDR3 length: 15 residues. Germline values: CDR1 SEHNR, CDR2 FQNEAQ (reference sequence). The CDR3 region is CASSLSQKNTGELFF. Here the CDR3 DNA reads TGTGCCAGCAGCTTGAGTCAGAAGAACACCGGGGAGCTGTTTTTT.

This clone was detected only a few times. Other DNA variants within this sample encode the same CDR3. The chain couples TRBV27 to TRBJ1-5, with D tentatively TRBD1 (5 bases). Trimming cost V 6 bases and J 3 bases, with 12 bases left between them. CDR3 length equals 14 residues. The germline V gene has CDR1 MNHEY and CDR2 SMNVEV (reference sequence). The CDR3 is CASSPGGTNQPQHF. The CDR3 DNA sequence: TGTGCCAGCAGCCCGGGGGGGACCAATCAGCCCCAGCATTTT.

The rearrangement joins TRBV6-4 to TRBJ2-1, with D possibly TRBD2 on 5 matching bases. Germline V gene sequence: CDR1 MRHNA, CDR2 SNTAGT. This CDR3 has 15 residues. V dropped 3 bases and J dropped 0 bases, with 9 bases sitting between them. The CDR3 reads CASSEMLASYNEQFF. The CDR3 DNA is TGTGCCAGCAGTGAAATGCTAGCCTCCTACAATGAGCAGTTCTTC.

The chain joins TRBV29-1 to TRBJ2-3, with 12 bases matching TRBD2. Germline V gene lookup returns CDR1 SQVTM and CDR2 ANQGSEA. The V gene end was trimmed by 5 bases and the J gene end by 2 bases; junction bases not matched to a gene: 5. The CDR3 length is 15 residues. The CDR3 nucleotides read TGCAGCGTTACGACTAGCGGGGGACCCACAGATACGCAGTATTTT. The encoded protein is CSVTTSGGPTDTQYF.

The V call is TRBV30, the J call TRBJ2-3, with 10 bases lining up with TRBD2. This CDR3 has 13 residues. V lost 7 bases to trimming and J lost 4 bases; unmatched junction nucleotides: 5. Germline CDR1 is GTSNPN and CDR2 is SVGIG (reference sequence). CDR3 sequence (DNA): TGTGCCTCGGGACTAGCGCTCTCAGATACGCAGTATTTT. It codes for CASGLALSDTQYF.

The chain combines TRBV18 with TRBJ1-1, with a possible D match to TRBD1 (5 bases). Per the germline V gene, CDR1 is KGHSH and CDR2 is LQKENI. The V gene lost 0 bases and the J gene lost 0 bases, with 14 bases spanning the gap. The CDR3 totals 17 residues. Here the CDR3 reads CASSPPNRGSVNTEAFF. CDR3 nucleotides: TGTGCCAGCTCACCACCGAATAGGGGCTCTGTGAACACTGAAGCTTTCTTT.

The chain combines TRBV11-2 with TRBJ2-7; the match to TRBD2 covers 8 bases. CDR3 size: 14 residues. V dropped 3 bases and J dropped 4; count of bases not matched to a gene: 5. Germline-derived CDR1 and CDR2 are SGHAT and FQNNGV. The CDR3 here is CASSFGTSEYEQYF. As DNA, the CDR3 is TGTGCCAGCAGCTTCGGGACTAGTGAGTACGAGCAGTACTTC.

The genes are TRBV25-1 and TRBJ2-3, with a weak D call TRBD2 (5 bases). Germline CDR1 and CDR2: MGHDK and SYGVNS. This CDR3 has 14 residues. Trimming removed 3 bases from V and 2 bases from J, with 9 bases in between. The CDR3 region is CASSDVGATDTQYF. CDR3 sequence (DNA): TGTGCCAGCAGTGATGTGGGAGCCACAGATACGCAGTATTTT.

The chain is built from TRBV4-2 and TRBJ1-2, with 7 bases that match TRBD1. Germline V gives CDR1 LGHNA, CDR2 YNFKEQ. The CDR3 has 15 residues. The V gene end was trimmed by 3 bases and the J gene end by 4 bases; junction bases not matched to a gene: 8. The CDR3 region has the DNA TGTGCCAGCAGCCATGGAACAGGGGCGGCCTATGGCTACACCTTC. It translates to CASSHGTGAAYGYTF.

V and J are TRBV5-1 and TRBJ1-1; tentative D call: TRBD1 (6 bases). Germline CDR1 reads SGHRS; CDR2 reads YFSETQ. This CDR3 has 14 residues. Trimming took 3 bases from V and 4 from J, leaving 13 bases between them. The CDR3 here is CASSSQGSGTEAFF. The CDR3 DNA reads as TGCGCCAGCAGCTCCCAGGGGTCGGGCACTGAAGCTTTCTTT.

The CDR3 spells CASSSQGGTEAFF. The CDR3 DNA follows: TGTGCCAGCAGCTCCCAGGGGGGCACTGAAGCTTTCTTT. The genes are TRBV7-9 and TRBJ1-1; TRBD1 matches at 7 bases. This CDR3 has 13 amino acids. With V trimmed by 4 bases and J by 4 bases, 3 bases remained unmatched. The germline CDR1 and CDR2 sequences are SEHNR and FQNEAQ (reference sequence).

V is TRBV19 and J is TRBJ2-7; TRBD1 matches 9 bases. V gave up 5 bases and J gave up 4 bases; unmatched junction bases: 9. The germline V gene has CDR1 LNHDA and CDR2 SQIVND (reference sequence). The CDR3 covers 15 residues. The CDR3 loop reads CASSLGTGIVYEQYF. The CDR3 DNA sequence: TGTGCCAGTAGTCTTGGGACAGGGATTGTGTACGAGCAGTACTTC.

The V gene is TRBV5-1, the J gene TRBJ1-5; D gene uncertain. V lost 0 bases and J lost 1, with 5 bases in between. This CDR3 contains 14 residues. Looked up from germline, CDR1 is SGHRS and CDR2 is YFSETQ. The CDR3: CASSLEGSNQPQHF. CDR3 bases: TGCGCCAGCAGCTTGGAAGGGAGCAATCAGCCCCAGCATTTT.

V and J are TRBV27 and TRBJ1-1; D is undetermined. Germline-derived CDR1 and CDR2 are MNHEY and SMNVEV (reference sequence). The ends were cut back, 7 bases at V and 8 bases at J, with 11 bases in the middle. This CDR3 has 11 amino acids. CDR3 protein: CASTAGTEAFF. CDR3 in DNA: TGTGCCAGCACCGCAGGTACGGAAGCTTTCTTT.

The chain has TRBV5-1 and TRBJ2-4; 9 bases agree with TRBD1. The CDR3 is 15 amino acids. The junction had 6 bases not matched to a gene; V was cut back by 0 bases and J by 8 bases. The V gene's germline CDR1 is SGHRS and CDR2 YFSETQ. CDR3: CASSLGWDRVDIQYF. CDR3 nucleotide sequence: TGCGCCAGCAGCTTGGGCTGGGACAGGGTTGACATTCAGTACTTC.

This clone was seen a single time. V is TRBV19 and J is TRBJ2-7; a possible D gene is TRBD2 (6 bases). There are 16 residues in the CDR3. Trimming pared 3 bases from V and 0 bases from J, leaving 15 bases between. The germline V gene has CDR1 LNHDA and CDR2 SQIVND (reference sequence). The CDR3 region is CASSILFAGLSYEQYF. The CDR3 coding sequence is TGTGCCAGTAGTATTTTGTTCGCGGGACTCTCCTACGAGCAGTACTTC.

The chain couples TRBV30 to TRBJ1-4; D is unclear. The CDR3 is 14 residues long. V lost 1 base to trimming and J lost 4 bases, with 10 bases between them. Germline V gene sequence: CDR1 GTSNPN, CDR2 SVGIG (reference sequence). CDR3 amino acids: CAWSAGYGNEKLFF. The CDR3 nucleotides are TGTGCCTGGAGTGCCGGGTACGGTAATGAAAAACTGTTTTTT.

The chain is built from TRBV5-4 and TRBJ1-1; no firm D call. The CDR3 consists of 13 residues. CDR1 and CDR2 (germline): SGHNT, YYREEE (reference sequence). Deletions cut 0 bases from V and 5 bases from J, with 8 bases between. The CDR3: CASSLDTGTEAFF. The CDR3 region has the DNA TGTGCCAGCAGCTTGGATACTGGGACTGAAGCTTTCTTT.

V and J are TRBV28 and TRBJ2-1, with 12 bases lining up with TRBD2. With V trimmed by 6 bases and J by 5 bases, 5 bases remained unmatched. In germline, CDR1 is MDHEN, CDR2 SYDVKM. This CDR3 spans 15 amino acids. Here the CDR3 DNA reads TGTGCCAGCAGAGGGACTAGCGGGCCCAACAATGAGCAGTTCTTC. The encoded protein is CASRGTSGPNNEQFF.

This clone has a single count. The chain joins TRBV27 to TRBJ2-1; 9 nucleotides agree with TRBD2. Germline CDR1 is MNHEY and CDR2 is SMNVEV (reference sequence). J lost 6 bases, V lost 1 base, and 4 bases had no gene match. The CDR3 has 15 residues. The CDR3 nucleotides read TGTGCCAGCAGTTTATATAGCGGGAGTTTCAATGAGCAGTTCTTC. This gives the protein CASSLYSGSFNEQFF.

This chain joins TRBV6-9 and TRBJ2-7; perhaps TRBD2 as D (5 bases). Germline CDR1 and CDR2: MNHGY and SVAAGI. This CDR3 contains 13 residues. V dropped 6 bases and J dropped 0 bases, with 9 bases sitting between them. The CDR3 DNA is TGTGCCAGCAGACACCGGGACTCCTACGAGCAGTACTTC. This codes for CASRHRDSYEQYF.

The CDR3 region has the DNA TGTGCCAGCAGCACCGGGACTCAGAATCAGCCCCAGCATTTT. Translating gives CASSTGTQNQPQHF. The chain couples TRBV7-9 to TRBJ1-5; TRBD1 might be the D (5 bases). This CDR3 has 14 amino acids. Trimming took off 5 bases at V and 4 bases at J, with 12 bases between the two ends. Germline lookup yields CDR1 SEHNR and CDR2 FQNEAQ (reference sequence).

The chain is built from TRBV11-1 and TRBJ2-5, with 8 bases fitting TRBD1. CDR3 length: 17 amino acids. Germline loops: CDR1 SGHAT, CDR2 FQDESV (reference sequence). After removal of 0 bases from V and 4 bases from J, the junction contained 10 bases not matched to a gene. In nucleotides, the CDR3 is TGTGCCAGCAGCTTAGCGAGAGGACAGGGTGATGTAGAGACCCAGTACTTC. It codes for CASSLARGQGDVETQYF.

This clone turned up a few times. The rearrangement uses TRBV7-9 and TRBJ2-2; D is undetermined. This CDR3 is built from 16 residues. From germline, CDR1 is SEHNR and CDR2 FQNEAQ (reference sequence). The germline V and J ends were trimmed by 7 bases and 7 bases, with 22 bases remaining between them. The CDR3 bases are TGTGCCAGCAAGTCCCCGGAGTTCATAAAGGGCGGGGAGCTGTTTTTT. It yields the protein CASKSPEFIKGGELFF. The full variable domain, in which reference TRBV7-9 and TRBJ2-2 provide the parts outside the CDR3, is DTGVSQNPRHKITKRGQNVTFRCDPISEHNRLYWYRQTLGQGPEFLTYFQNEAQLEKSRLLSDRFSAERPKGSFSTLEIQRTEQGDSAMYLCASKSPEFIKGGELFFGEGSRLTVL.

J is TRBJ2-7 and V is TRBV11-2; 11 bases map to TRBD2. V dropped 5 bases and J dropped 1; count of bases not matched to a gene: 10. Germline values: CDR1 SGHAT, CDR2 FQNNGV. The CDR3 has 17 residues. CDR3: CASSRDGLAGLSYEQYF. CDR3 in DNA: TGTGCCAGCAGCCGAGATGGACTAGCGGGTCTTTCCTACGAGCAGTACTTC. The full variable domain, with the rest looked up from reference TRBV11-2 and TRBJ2-7, is EAGVAQSPRYKIIEKRQSVAFWCNPISGHATLYWYQQILGQGPKLLIQFQNNGVVDDSQLPKDRFSAERLKGVDSTLKIQPAKLEDSAVYLCASSRDGLAGLSYEQYFGPGTRLTVT.

For this clone: Other DNA sequences in the same sample also yield this CDR3. The rearrangement links TRBV9 to TRBJ1-2; D gene ambiguous. Trimming removed 0 bases at V and 3 bases at J, with 12 bases between. This CDR3 comprises 15 residues. Germline loops: CDR1 SGDLS, CDR2 YYNGEE. The CDR3 DNA reads TGTGCCAGCAGCGTAGCTCCGGGCGCGGACTATGGCTACACCTTC. Protein product: CASSVAPGADYGYTF.